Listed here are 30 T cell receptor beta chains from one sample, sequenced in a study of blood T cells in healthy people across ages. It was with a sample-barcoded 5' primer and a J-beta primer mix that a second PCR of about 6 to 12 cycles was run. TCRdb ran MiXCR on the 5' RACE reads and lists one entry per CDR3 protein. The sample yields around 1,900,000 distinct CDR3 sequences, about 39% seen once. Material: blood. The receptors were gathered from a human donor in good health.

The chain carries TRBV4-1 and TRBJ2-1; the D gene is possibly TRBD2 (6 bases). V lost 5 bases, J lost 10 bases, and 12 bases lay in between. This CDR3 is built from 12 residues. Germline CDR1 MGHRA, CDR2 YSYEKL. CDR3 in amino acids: CASSDTGGEQFF. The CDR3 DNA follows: TGCGCCAGCAGCGACACCGGAGGGGAGCAGTTCTTC.

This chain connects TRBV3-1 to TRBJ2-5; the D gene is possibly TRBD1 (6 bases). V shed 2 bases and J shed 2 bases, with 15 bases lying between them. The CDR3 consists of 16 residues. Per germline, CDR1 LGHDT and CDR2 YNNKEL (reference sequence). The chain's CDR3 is CASSQMYGTLQETQYF. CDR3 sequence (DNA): TGTGCCAGCAGCCAAATGTACGGGACACTACAAGAGACCCAGTACTTC.

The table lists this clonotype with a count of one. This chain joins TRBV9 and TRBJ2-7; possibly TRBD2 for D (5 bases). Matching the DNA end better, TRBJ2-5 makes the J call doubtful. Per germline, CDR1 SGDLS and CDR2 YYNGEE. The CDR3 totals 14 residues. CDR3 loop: CASSPQLGFETQYF. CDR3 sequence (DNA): TGTGCCAGCAGCCCCCAACTAGGTTTCGAGACCCAGTACTTC.

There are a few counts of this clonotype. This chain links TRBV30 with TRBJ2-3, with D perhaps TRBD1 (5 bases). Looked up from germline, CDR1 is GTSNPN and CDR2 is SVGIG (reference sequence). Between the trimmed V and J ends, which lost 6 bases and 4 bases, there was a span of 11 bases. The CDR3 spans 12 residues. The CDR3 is CACQGLADTQYF. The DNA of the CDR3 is TGTGCCTGTCAGGGTCTGGCAGATACGCAGTATTTT.

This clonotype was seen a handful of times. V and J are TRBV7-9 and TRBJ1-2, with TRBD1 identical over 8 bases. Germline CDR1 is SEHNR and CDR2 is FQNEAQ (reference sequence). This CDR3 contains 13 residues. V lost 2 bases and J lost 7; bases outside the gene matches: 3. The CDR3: CASSLSRGLGYTF. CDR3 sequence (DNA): TGTGCCAGCAGCTTAAGCAGGGGGCTTGGCTACACCTTC.

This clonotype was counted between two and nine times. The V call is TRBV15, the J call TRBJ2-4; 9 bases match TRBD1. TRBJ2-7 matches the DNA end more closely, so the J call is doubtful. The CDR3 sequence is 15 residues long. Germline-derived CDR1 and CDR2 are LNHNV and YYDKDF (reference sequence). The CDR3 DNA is TGTGCCACCAGCAGACCCCACAGGGGGCTTAACGAGCAGTACTTC. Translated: CATSRPHRGLNEQYF.

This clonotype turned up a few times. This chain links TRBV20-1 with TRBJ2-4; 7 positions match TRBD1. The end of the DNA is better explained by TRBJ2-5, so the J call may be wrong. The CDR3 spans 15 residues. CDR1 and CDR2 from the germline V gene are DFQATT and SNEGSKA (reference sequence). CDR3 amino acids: CSATMTGSDLETQYF. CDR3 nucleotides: TGCAGTGCTACCATGACAGGGTCAGATTTGGAGACCCAGTACTTC.

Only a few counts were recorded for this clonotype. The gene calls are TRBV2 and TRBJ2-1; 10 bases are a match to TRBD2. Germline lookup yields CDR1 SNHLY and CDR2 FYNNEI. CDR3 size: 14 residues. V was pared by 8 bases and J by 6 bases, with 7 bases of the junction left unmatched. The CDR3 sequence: CASRVAGGFNEQFF. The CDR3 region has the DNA TGTGCCAGCCGTGTAGCGGGAGGCTTCAATGAGCAGTTCTTC.

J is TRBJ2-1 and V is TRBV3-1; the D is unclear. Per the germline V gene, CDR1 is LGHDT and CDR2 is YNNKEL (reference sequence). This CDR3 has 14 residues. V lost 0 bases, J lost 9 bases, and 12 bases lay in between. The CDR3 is CASSQEVWYSEQFF. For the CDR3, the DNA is TGTGCCAGCAGCCAAGAAGTATGGTATAGTGAGCAGTTCTTC.

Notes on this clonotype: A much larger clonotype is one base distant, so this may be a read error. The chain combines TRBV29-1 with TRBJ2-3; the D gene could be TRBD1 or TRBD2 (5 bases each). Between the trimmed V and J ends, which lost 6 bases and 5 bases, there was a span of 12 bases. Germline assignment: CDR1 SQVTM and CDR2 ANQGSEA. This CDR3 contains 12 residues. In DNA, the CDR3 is TGCAGCGTCCGGGGCCAAGGAGATACGCAGTATTTT. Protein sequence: CSVRGQGDTQYF.

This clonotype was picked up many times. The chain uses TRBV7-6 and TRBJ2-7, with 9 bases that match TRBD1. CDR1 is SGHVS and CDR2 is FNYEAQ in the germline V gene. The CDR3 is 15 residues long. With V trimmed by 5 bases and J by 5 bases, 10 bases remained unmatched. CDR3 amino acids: CASSPTGTGFDEQYF. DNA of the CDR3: TGTGCCAGCAGCCCTACCGGGACAGGGTTCGACGAGCAGTACTTC. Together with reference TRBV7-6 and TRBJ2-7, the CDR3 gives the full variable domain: GAGVSQSPRYKVTKRGQDVALRCDPISGHVSLYWYRQALGQGPEFLTYFNYEAQQDKSGLPNDRFSAERPEGSISTLTIQRTEQRDSAMYRCASSPTGTGFDEQYFGPGTRLTVT.

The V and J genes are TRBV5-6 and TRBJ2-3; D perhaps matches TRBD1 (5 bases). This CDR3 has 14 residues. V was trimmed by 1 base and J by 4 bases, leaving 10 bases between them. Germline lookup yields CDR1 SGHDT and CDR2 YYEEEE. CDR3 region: CASSLYQGADTQYF. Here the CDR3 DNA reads TGTGCCAGCAGCTTGTACCAGGGTGCAGATACGCAGTATTTT.

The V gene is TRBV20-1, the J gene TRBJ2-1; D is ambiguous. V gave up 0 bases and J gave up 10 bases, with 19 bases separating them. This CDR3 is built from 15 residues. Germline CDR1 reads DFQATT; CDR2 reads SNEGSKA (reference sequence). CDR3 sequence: CSARDPTTHSTEQFF. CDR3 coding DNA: TGCAGTGCTAGAGACCCGACGACTCATTCGACAGAGCAGTTCTTC.

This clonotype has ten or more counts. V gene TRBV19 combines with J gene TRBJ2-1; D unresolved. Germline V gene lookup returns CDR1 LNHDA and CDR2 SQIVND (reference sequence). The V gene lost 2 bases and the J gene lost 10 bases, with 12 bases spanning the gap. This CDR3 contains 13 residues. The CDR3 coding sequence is TGTGCCAGTAGTATACCTGTATTCGGGGAGCAGTTCTTC. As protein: CASSIPVFGEQFF.

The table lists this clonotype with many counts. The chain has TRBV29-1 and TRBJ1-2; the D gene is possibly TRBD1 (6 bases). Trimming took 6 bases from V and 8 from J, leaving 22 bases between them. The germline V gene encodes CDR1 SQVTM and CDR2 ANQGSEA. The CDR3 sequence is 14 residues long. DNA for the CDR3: TGCAGCGTCTCATACAGGGACCCCCCTCACGGCTACACCTTC. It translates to CSVSYRDPPHGYTF.

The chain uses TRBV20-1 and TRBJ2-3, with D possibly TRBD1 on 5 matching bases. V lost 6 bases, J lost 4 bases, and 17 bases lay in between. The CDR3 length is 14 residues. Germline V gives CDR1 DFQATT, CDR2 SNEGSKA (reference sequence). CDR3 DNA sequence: TGCAGTGCAACTGACAGTTTCCGACCAGATACGCAGTATTTT. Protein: CSATDSFRPDTQYF.

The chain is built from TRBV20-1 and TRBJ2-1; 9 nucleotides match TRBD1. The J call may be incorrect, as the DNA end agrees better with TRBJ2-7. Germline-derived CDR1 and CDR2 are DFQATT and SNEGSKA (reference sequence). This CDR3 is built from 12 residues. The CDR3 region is CSAEDRGYEQYF. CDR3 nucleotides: TGCAGTGCTGAGGACAGGGGTTACGAGCAGTACTTC.

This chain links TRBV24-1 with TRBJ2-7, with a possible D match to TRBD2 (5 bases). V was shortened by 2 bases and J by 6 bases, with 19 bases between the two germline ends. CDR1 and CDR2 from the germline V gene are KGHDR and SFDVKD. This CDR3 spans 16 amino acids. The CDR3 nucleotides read TGTGCCACCAGTGATTCGCCCCCACGAGGGAATCGCGAGCAGTACTTC. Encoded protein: CATSDSPPRGNREQYF.

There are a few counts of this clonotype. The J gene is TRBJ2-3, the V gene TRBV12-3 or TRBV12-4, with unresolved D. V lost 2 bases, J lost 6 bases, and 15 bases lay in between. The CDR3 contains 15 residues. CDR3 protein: CASSLSRSLQDTQYF. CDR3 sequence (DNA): TGTGCCAGCAGTTTATCCAGATCCCTCCAGGATACGCAGTATTTT.

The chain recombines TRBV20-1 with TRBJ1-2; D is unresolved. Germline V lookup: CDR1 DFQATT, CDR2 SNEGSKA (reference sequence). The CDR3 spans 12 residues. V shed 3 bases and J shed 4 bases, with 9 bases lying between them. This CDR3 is CSASHRLYGYTF. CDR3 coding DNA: TGCAGTGCTAGTCATCGACTCTATGGCTACACCTTC.

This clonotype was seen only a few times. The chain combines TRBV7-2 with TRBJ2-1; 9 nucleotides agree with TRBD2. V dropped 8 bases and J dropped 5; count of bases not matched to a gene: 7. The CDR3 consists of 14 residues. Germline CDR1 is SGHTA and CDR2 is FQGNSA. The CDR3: CASLSGGRHNEQFF. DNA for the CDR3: TGTGCCAGCCTTAGCGGGGGCCGCCACAATGAGCAGTTCTTC.

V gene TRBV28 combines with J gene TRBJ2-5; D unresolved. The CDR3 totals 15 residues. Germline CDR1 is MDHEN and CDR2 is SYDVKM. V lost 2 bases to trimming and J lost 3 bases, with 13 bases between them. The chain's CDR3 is CASSLQTRQEETQYF. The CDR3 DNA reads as TGTGCCAGCAGTTTACAAACCCGACAAGAAGAGACCCAGTACTTC.

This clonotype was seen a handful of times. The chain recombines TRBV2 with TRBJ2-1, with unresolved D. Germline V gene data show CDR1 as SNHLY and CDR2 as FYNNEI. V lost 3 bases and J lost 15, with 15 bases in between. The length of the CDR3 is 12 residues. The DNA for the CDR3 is TGTGCCAGCAGTGACCGTCAGAAAATACCGTTCTTC. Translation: CASSDRQKIPFF.

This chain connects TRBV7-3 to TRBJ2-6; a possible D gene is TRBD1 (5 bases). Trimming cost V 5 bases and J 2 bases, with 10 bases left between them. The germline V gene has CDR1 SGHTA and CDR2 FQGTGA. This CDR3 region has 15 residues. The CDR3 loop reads CASSNLGPGANVLTF. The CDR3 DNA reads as TGTGCCAGCAGCAACCTGGGGCCTGGGGCCAACGTCCTGACTTTC.

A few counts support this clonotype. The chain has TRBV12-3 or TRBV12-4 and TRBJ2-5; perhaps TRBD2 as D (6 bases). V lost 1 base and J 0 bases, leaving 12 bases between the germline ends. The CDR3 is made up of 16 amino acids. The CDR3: CASSLGGLRYQETQYF. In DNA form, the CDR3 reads TGTGCCAGCAGTTTAGGGGGACTTCGGTACCAAGAGACCCAGTACTTC.

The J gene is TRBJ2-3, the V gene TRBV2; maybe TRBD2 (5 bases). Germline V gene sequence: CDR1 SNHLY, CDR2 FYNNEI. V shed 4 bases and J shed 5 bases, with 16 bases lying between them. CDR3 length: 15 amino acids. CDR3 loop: CASSVTSVGKDTQYF. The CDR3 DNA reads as TGTGCCAGCAGTGTCACTAGTGTAGGGAAAGATACGCAGTATTTT.

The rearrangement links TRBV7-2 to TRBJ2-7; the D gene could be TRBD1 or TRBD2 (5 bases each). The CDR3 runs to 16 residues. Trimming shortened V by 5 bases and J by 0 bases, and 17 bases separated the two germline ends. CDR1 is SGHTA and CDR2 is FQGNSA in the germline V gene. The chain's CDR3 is CASSPWLGTSSYEQYF. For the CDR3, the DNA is TGTGCCAGCAGCCCTTGGTTGGGGACGAGCTCCTACGAGCAGTACTTC.

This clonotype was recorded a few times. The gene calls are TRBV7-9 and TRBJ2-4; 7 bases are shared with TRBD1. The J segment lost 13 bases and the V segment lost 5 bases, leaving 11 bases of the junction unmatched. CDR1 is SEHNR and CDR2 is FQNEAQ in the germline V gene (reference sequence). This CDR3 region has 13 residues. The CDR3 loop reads CASSRFTGAEQYF. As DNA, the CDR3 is TGTGCCAGCAGCCGTTTCACAGGGGCAGAGCAGTACTTC. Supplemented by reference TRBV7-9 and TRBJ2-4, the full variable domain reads DTGVSQNPRHKITKRGQNVTFRCDPISEHNRLYWYRQTLGQGPEFLTYFQNEAQLEKSRLLSDRFSAERPKGSFSTLEIQRTEQGDSAMYLCASSRFTGAEQYFGAGTRLSVL.

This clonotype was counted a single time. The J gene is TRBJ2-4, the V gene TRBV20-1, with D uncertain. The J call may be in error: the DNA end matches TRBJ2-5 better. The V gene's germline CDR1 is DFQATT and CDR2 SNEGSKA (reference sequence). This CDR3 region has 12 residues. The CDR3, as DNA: TGCAGTGCTTATCGTCAGAGTCAGACCCAGTACTTC. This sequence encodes CSAYRQSQTQYF.

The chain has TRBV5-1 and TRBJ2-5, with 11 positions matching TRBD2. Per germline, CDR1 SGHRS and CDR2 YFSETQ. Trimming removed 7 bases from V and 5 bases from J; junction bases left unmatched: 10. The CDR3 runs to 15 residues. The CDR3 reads CASALLAGGMETQYF. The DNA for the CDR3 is TGCGCCAGCGCCCTCTTAGCGGGGGGGATGGAGACCCAGTACTTC.